Below, one T cell receptor (beta chain) is given with its context. The CDR3 runs 15 residues. Germline V gives CDR1 MNHEY, CDR2 SVGAGI. Trimming left V 0 bases short and J 4 bases short, with 12 bases between. The data were produced by immunoSEQ multiplex PCR, yet TCRdb's version contains in-frame clones alone and is incomplete. The sample includes some 46,000 clones, roughly 85% of them seen just once. The data belong to a study of radiation and T cells in renal cell carcinoma. Documented time point: blood 4 weeks post-SBRT, at nephrectomy. Treatment of the sample: 15 Gy SBRT to primary tumor, nephrectomy 4 weeks later.

The starting material was blood, obtained from a patient whose treatment included radiotherapy and nephrectomy. The rearrangement links TRBV6-5 to TRBJ1-2; D possibly corresponds to TRBD1 (5 bases). The sequence was collected from an older woman with renal cell carcinoma. The CDR3 sequence is CASSYSYRGAYGYTF. The CDR3 DNA is TGTGCCAGCAGTTACTCGTACAGAGGGGCCTATGGCTACACCTTC.